This is a list of T cell receptor beta chains from one sample in a study of human T cells and chemical hapten exposure. TCRdb independently ran MiXCR on the RACE reads; one entry per CDR3 protein. Of about 80,000 distinct CDR3 sequences listed, 10% to 13% were seen once; the top ten hold about 2.5%. This specimen consisted of whole blood, obtained in connection with sensitization to the hapten diphenylcyclopropenone (DPC). The source of these receptors is a woman under 40 with alopecia areata. Some clones in this sample may be carry-over from other donors' samples. CDR3s include the opening cysteine and the closing phenylalanine or tryptophan. D genes are given only for firm matches. Only some rows state a clone size, as once, few, many or a class for expanded clones.

d_gene	j_gene	v_gene	abundance	len	CDR3nt	CDR3aa
TRBD1	TRBJ1-4	TRBV19	many	13	TGTGCCAGCAGGGGGGAAACTAATGAAAAACTGTTTTTT	CASRGETNEKLFF
.	TRBJ2-7	TRBV6-2/TRBV6-3	few	11	TGTGCCAGCAGTTTGGACAGCCGCGAGTACTTC	CASSLDSREYF
.	TRBJ1-2	TRBV28	.	13	TGTGCCAGCAGTTCCCCAGGGGCCTATGGCTACACCTTC	CASSSPGAYGYTF
.	TRBJ1-3	TRBV5-1	few	16	TGCGCCAGCAGCTTGGCCGGCGCAGACTCTGGAAACACCATATATTTT	CASSLAGADSGNTIYF
.	TRBJ1-1	TRBV10-3	many	14	TGTGCCACCCTAACGGGAAAAATGAACACTGAAGCTTTCTTT	CATLTGKMNTEAFF
.	TRBJ1-5	TRBV7-7	many	13	TGTGCCAGCAGCTTAAGCGCGGATCAGCCCCAGCATTTT	CASSLSADQPQHF
TRBD2	TRBJ2-2	TRBV7-2	many	16	TGTGCCACCAGAGCCCAATCGGGAGGCTCAACCGGGGAGCTGTTTTTT	CATRAQSGGSTGELFF
.	TRBJ1-1	TRBV28	many	12	TGTGCCAGCAGTTGGTGGAACACTGAAGCTTTCTTT	CASSWWNTEAFF
.	TRBJ1-1	TRBV18	many	14	TGTGCCAGCTCACCCCCGACAGCGAACACTGAAGCTTTCTTT	CASSPPTANTEAFF
.	TRBJ1-5	TRBV7-2	many	14	TGTGCCAGCAGCTCCCGGACCGGCCAAGCGCCCCAGCATTTT	CASSSRTGQAPQHF
TRBD2	TRBJ2-7	TRBV28	.	14	TGTGCCAGCGGTCGGGGGGGCAACTCCTACGAGCAGTACTTC	CASGRGGNSYEQYF
.	TRBJ1-1	TRBV9	.	14	TGTGCCAGCACCGAGGCGGGGGAGGAAACTGAAGCTTTCTTT	CASTEAGEETEAFF
TRBD1	TRBJ1-5	TRBV19	many	13	TGTGCCAGTAGCCGACAGGGAAATCAGCCCCAGCATTTT	CASSRQGNQPQHF
TRBD2	TRBJ2-3	TRBV6-5	.	15	TGTGCCAGCAGTCGAGCGGGAGTAGGCACAGATACGCAGTATTTT	CASSRAGVGTDTQYF
.	TRBJ2-3	TRBV5-4	.	15	TGTGCCAGCAGCGCAGGGGACACCCCTATCGATACGCAGTATTTT	CASSAGDTPIDTQYF
TRBD1	TRBJ1-1	TRBV18	many	16	TGTGCCAGCTCACCCCAGACAGGGGGCGGTGGCACTGAAGCTTTCTTT	CASSPQTGGGGTEAFF
.	TRBJ2-5	TRBV7-2	.	16	TGTGCCAGCAGCTTCAGCACGGCCGCTAACCAAGAGACCCAGTACTTC	CASSFSTAANQETQYF
.	TRBJ1-2	TRBV12-3/TRBV12-4	few	14	TGTGCCAGCCGACCCTCCGGGACGGAATATGGCTACACCTTC	CASRPSGTEYGYTF
TRBD1	TRBJ1-2	TRBV11-2	many	13	TGTGCCAGCAGCTTAACACAGGGGTCTGGCTACACCTTC	CASSLTQGSGYTF
.	TRBJ2-7	TRBV7-2	many	15	TGTGCCAGCAGCTTAGTAGTACTAGGTGACTCTCCCCAGTACTTC	CASSLVVLGDSPQYF
TRBD1	TRBJ2-1	TRBV12-3/TRBV12-4	many	15	TGTGCCAGCACCCCATGGCAGGGGGCGGTTGTTCGAAAGTTCTTC	CASTPWQGAVVRKFF
.	TRBJ2-1	TRBV29-1	many	12	TGCAGCCCACGTCCCCCCACGGGTGAGCAGTTCTTC	CSPRPPTGEQFF